This TCR beta chain was recorded in a study of siplizumab effects on memory and regulatory T cells. Study outcomes and limitations: The study did not confirm that proliferating Tregs from siplizumab cultures were suppressive. Mappable alloreactive CD4+ clones came from Treg cells 60% to 80% of the time on average with siplizumab, against about 25% in controls. Memory cells seemed less diverse than naive T cells, which also seemed major contributors to the alloresponse.

Profiled with immunoSEQ multiplex PCR; TCRdb holds only in-frame clones, not every one. This table holds 80,000 to 95,000 clones, 85% to 95% found once. Germline V gives CDR1 SQVTM, CDR2 ANQGSEA. With 7 bases removed from V and 3 bases from J, the gap between germline ends came to 21 bases. CDR3 length: 15 residues. On this clone: Its target is not known.

The chain carries TRBV29-1 and TRBJ1-2; tentative D call: TRBD1 (6 bases). This TCR was recovered from a human donor in good health. The sample comprised CD8+ T cells sorted from blood. The CDR3 reads CSAPTRGGQDYGYTF. CDR3 coding DNA: TGCAGCGCACCTACCCGGGGGGGGCAGGACTATGGCTACACCTTC.